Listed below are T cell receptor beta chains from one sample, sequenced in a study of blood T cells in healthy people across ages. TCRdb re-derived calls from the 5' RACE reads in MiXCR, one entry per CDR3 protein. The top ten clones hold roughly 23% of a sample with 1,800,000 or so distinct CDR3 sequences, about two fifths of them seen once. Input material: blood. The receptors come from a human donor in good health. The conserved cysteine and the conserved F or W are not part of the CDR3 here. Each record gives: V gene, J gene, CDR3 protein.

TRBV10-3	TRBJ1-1	AISESLNTEAF
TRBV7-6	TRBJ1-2	ASSPAPRGGYT
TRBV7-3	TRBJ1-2	ASSPPEGRDYGYT
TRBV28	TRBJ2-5	ASRRQGEETQY
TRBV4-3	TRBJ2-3	ASSQGIWGDRTDTQY
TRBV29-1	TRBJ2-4	SATLSGPKNIQY
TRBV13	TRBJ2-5	ASSKIRGDLETQY
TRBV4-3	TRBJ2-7	ASSQVWDFSYEQY
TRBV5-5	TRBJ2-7	ASSHKISTGNYEQY
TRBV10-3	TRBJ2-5	AISGDDRTWEETQY
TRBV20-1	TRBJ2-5	SGFFSGGSQETQY
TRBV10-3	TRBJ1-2	AIGESATVNYGYT
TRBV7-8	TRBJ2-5	ASSGGRGGKNEQY